Detailed here is one TCR beta chain. Its antigen is unknown. No much larger clone exists at a distance of one base, and base qualities are not known. Germline trimming: 6 bases from V, 1 base from J; junction bases outside gene matches: 6. CDR1 and CDR2 were assigned from the germline V gene as LGHNA and YSLEER. Taken from cysteine to phenylalanine, the CDR3 has 16 residues. The CDR3 DNA has 48 bases and is translated from base 1. The sample comes from a study of type 1 and type 2 diabetes patients (dated by TCRdb to 2015 to 2016). Broadly, across the study: About 10 type 1 diabetes patients, four type 2 diabetes patients and roughly 6 nondiabetic controls, all recruited in China, made up the cohort. Altogether, 15 million to 20 million paired-end reads were produced across the whole study. Similar V gene usage was observed when approximately 20-cycle and roughly 25-cycle amplification were compared, suggesting similar primer efficiencies and random PCR bias. The study profiled TCRbeta repertoires by high-throughput sequencing to compare type 1 diabetes, type 2 diabetes and nondiabetic individuals. Paired-end sequencing of TCRbeta libraries was performed on Illumina HiSeq 2000 or MiSeq instruments. Across the study, CD4+ and CD8+ T cells were positively selected from PBMCs by means of CD4 or CD8 MicroBeads on MACS columns. Type 2 diabetes patients were used as a disease comparison group for the type 1 diabetes patients. The study at large found these results: Since just a limited number of T2D and control samples were sequenced, some T1D-only HECs might also appear in more T2D or control samples. Highly correlated V and J gene usage patterns were observed for type 2 diabetes and control samples, with an average of around 0.97 between samples. Type 2 diabetes patients had few highly-expanded CD4+ clones, median one, accounting for a median roughly 3.8% of reads. Age and gender were not matched between study groups, possibly biasing interpretation. In both CD4+ and CD8+ T cells, type 2 diabetes repertoires were highly diverse, with diversity significantly greater than that of type 1 diabetes repertoires.

Every diabetic patient fulfilled standard classification criteria for type 1 or type 2 diabetes, and glucose and C-peptide were measured using WHO-recommended methods. Exclusion applied to any donor with other autoimmune diseases or infections within the previous four weeks. An approximately 10-milliliter sample of peripheral blood was drawn from every participant. LymphoPrep density separation was used to isolate PBMCs. Sequencing used an Illumina MiSeq. Genomic DNA from sorted T cell subsets was used as template for TCRbeta CDR3 amplification. The TCRbeta CDR3 region was amplified by multiplex PCR using 30 forward and 13 reverse primers. PCR products were purified with AMPure XP beads, after which indices and adaptors were added in a second roughly 24-cycle PCR. Libraries were gel-purified using the QIAquick Gel Extraction Kit before sequencing. On the authors' methods: FLASH was used to merge paired-end reads, and IgBLAST was used to align the merged reads to IMGT V, D and J germline references. Reads with less than 70% alignment identity to germline references were removed, leaving 11,114,426 reads across the study. CDR3 boundaries, reading frame and productivity were assigned following IMGT definitions. Highly-expanded clones were defined as clones at or above 1% of reads, and diversity was measured by normalized Shannon entropy. Unpaired two-tailed t-tests were used to test group differences in Shannon entropy. TCRdb itself trimmed the public reads at Q25 with fastp, ran MiXCR and retained productive beta chains. Merged by CDR3 protein, the rows form single entries marked with the most common genes and DNA. TCRdb, not the authors, supplied the V and J calls. The sample table shows around 300,000 distinct CDR3 sequences, and roughly 50% are seen once. Roughly 13% of the sample goes to the ten largest clones.

The V gene is TRBV4-3 and the J gene is TRBJ2-1; 10 bases in the middle match TRBD2. The source is a man in his late teens or twenties with type 2 diabetes. Sequenced sample: peripheral blood mononuclear cells (PBMCs). CDR3 protein: CASRSELAGSYNEQFF. The DNA sequence is TGCGCCAGCAGGTCCGAACTAGCGGGATCCTACAATGAGCAGTTCTTC.